Shown below are 9 T cell receptor beta chains from a single sample sequenced in a study of T cells expressing NK-cell markers. TCRdb re-analyzed the 5' RACE reads; it lists each CDR3 protein once, without DNA. Its table records around 280,000 distinct CDR3 sequences. The sequencing sample was made of blood T cells: a sorted CD56 or NKG2C T cell subset, CD4+ or CD8+ T cells, or bulk PBMC T cells (not recorded which). The receptors come from a man aged 18 to 29 in good health.

The chain combines TRBV28 with TRBJ2-7; TCRdb reports TRBD1, a call that lacks DNA to check it against. Germline CDR1 MDHEN, CDR2 SYDVKM. This CDR3 region has 14 residues. CDR3 residues: CASSSPGGLHEQYF.

J is TRBJ2-3 and V is TRBV4-2; the TCRdb call, TRBD2, lacks DNA for checking. The length of the CDR3 is 18 residues. Germline-derived CDR1 and CDR2 are LGHNA and YNFKEQ. CDR3 in amino acids: CASSQDPLTSVYTDTQYF.

The chain couples TRBV29-1 to TRBJ2-5; TCRdb proposes TRBD1, but this gene call is untestable without DNA. The CDR3 has 14 residues. Per germline, CDR1 SQVTM and CDR2 ANQGSEA. The chain's CDR3 is CSVGDRGTVETQYF.

The V call is TRBV2, the J call TRBJ2-5; TCRdb returns TRBD1, unconfirmable since there is no DNA. The CDR3 sequence is 11 residues long. CDR1 and CDR2 (germline): SNHLY, FYNNEI. Here the CDR3 reads CASSPTGGQYF.

This sequence joins TRBV15 and TRBJ2-7; without DNA, the TCRdb call of TRBD1 cannot be checked. The length of the CDR3 is 16 residues. Per the germline V gene, CDR1 is LNHNV and CDR2 is YYDKDF (reference sequence). This CDR3 reads CATSTETAGSRDEQYF. The variable domain in full, with the rest retrieved from reference TRBV15 and TRBJ2-7, is DAMVIQNPRYQVTQFGKPVTLSCSQTLNHNVMYWYQQKSSQAPKLLFHYYDKDFNNEADTPDNFQSRRPNTSFCFLDIRSPGLGDTAMYLCATSTETAGSRDEQYFGPGTRLTVT.

This sequence joins TRBV12-3 or TRBV12-4 and TRBJ2-1; without DNA, the TCRdb call of TRBD1 cannot be checked. The CDR3 extends over 15 amino acids. Here the CDR3 reads CASSFVGDRGNEQFF.

The gene calls are TRBV12-3 or TRBV12-4 and TRBJ2-7. This CDR3 contains 13 residues. CDR3 amino acids: CASSLAVGMGQYF.

The chain employs TRBV10-3 and TRBJ1-1; there is no DNA to check the TCRdb D call of TRBD1. Germline V CDR1 and CDR2: ENHRY, SYGVKD. The CDR3 length is 18 residues. The CDR3 sequence is CAISRNTADSRSNTEAFF.

The J gene is TRBJ2-1, the V gene TRBV20-1; with no DNA, the TCRdb D assignment of TRBD2 cannot be verified. The germline V gene encodes CDR1 DFQATT and CDR2 SNEGSKA (reference sequence). The CDR3 totals 17 residues. CDR3 amino acids: CSARALGLAGAYNEQFF.